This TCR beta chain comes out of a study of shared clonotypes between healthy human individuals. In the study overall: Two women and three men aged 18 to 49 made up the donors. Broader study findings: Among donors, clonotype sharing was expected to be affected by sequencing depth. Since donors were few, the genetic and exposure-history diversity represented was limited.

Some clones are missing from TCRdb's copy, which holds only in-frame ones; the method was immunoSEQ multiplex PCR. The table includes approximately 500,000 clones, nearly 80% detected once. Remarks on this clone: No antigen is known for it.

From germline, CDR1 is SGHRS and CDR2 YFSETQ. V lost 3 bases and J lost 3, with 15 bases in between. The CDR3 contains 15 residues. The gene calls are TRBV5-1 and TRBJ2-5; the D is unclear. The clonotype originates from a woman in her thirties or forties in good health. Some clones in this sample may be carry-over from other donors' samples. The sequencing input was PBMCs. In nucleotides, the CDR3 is TGCGCCAGCAGCTCCTCCCCCGGGTCCGAAGAGACCCAGTACTTC. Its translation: CASSSSPGSEETQYF.